Following are 27 T cell receptor beta chains from one sample sequenced in a study of T cells in Graves' hyperthyroidism and ophthalmopathy. What was amplified from RNA transcripts were TCR beta CDR3 regions. Carried out on the TCR CDR3, a first-round RT-PCR used the HTBI primer set. TCRdb re-analysed the multiplex PCR reads in MiXCR, keeping a single row per CDR3 protein. Of 550,000 to 800,000 distinct CDR3 sequences listed, 17% are singletons. Sequenced: blood. These receptors were taken from a man aged 50-59 years with Graves' hyperthyroidism.

This clonotype has a handful of counts. The genes are TRBV7-8 and TRBJ2-3, with 8 bases lining up with TRBD2. The V gene's germline CDR1 is SGHVS and CDR2 FQNEAQ. The CDR3 is made up of 15 amino acids. The V gene end was trimmed by 5 bases and the J gene end by 1 base; junction bases not matched to a gene: 5. The CDR3 here is CASSMSGSGTDTQYF. DNA of the CDR3: TGTGCCAGCAGCATGAGCGGGAGTGGCACAGATACGCAGTATTTT.

The CDR3 sequence is CASSIVGFDTQYF. CDR3 sequence (DNA): TGTGCCAGTAGTATTGTAGGGTTCGATACGCAGTATTTT. The rearrangement links TRBV19 to TRBJ2-3; D gene unclear. Germline V CDR1 and CDR2: LNHDA, SQIVND (reference sequence). The CDR3 covers 13 residues. V dropped 3 bases and J dropped 6 bases, with 10 bases sitting between them.

In this sample, this clonotype turned up many times. CDR3 sequence: CASLGGTRFYNEQFF. Here the CDR3 DNA reads TGTGCCAGCCTGGGGGGGACTAGATTCTACAATGAGCAGTTCTTC. V gene TRBV2 combines with J gene TRBJ2-1, with 8 bases that match TRBD2. Germline CDR1 is SNHLY and CDR2 is FYNNEI. This CDR3 contains 15 residues. The V segment lost 8 bases and the J segment 3 bases; nucleotides outside the gene matches: 9.

Only a few counts were recorded for this clonotype. The V gene is TRBV6-2 or TRBV6-3, the J gene TRBJ2-3, with 9 nucleotides matching TRBD1. The CDR3 covers 19 residues. The trim removed 6 bases at V and 3 bases at J, leaving 19 bases unmatched. Germline V gene data show CDR1 as MNHEY and CDR2 as SVGEGT. This CDR3 is CASRPPGTGHLIRTDTQYF. CDR3 DNA: TGTGCCAGCAGACCGCCGGGGACAGGGCACCTGATACGGACAGATACGCAGTATTTT.

About this clonotype itself: A read error is possible here, since a much larger clone lies one base away. V usage is TRBV30 and J usage is TRBJ2-5, with D hard to call. CDR3 length: 12 amino acids. V lost 8 bases and J lost 0, with 10 bases in between. The germline V gene encodes CDR1 GTSNPN and CDR2 SVGIG (reference sequence). For the CDR3, the DNA is TGTGCCCGGATTGGGGACCAAGAGACCCAGTACTTC. Encoded protein: CARIGDQETQYF.

This clonotype has a handful of counts. This sequence joins TRBV25-1 and TRBJ2-5; 9 bases agree with TRBD2. This CDR3 spans 16 amino acids. After removal of 4 bases from V and 0 bases from J, the junction contained 6 bases not matched to a gene. From germline, CDR1 is MGHDK and CDR2 SYGVNS. The CDR3: CASSVAAGGNQETQYF. Here the CDR3 DNA reads TGTGCCAGCAGTGTGGCGGCGGGAGGGAACCAAGAGACCCAGTACTTC.

This clonotype appeared a few times. The chain recombines TRBV4-3 with TRBJ2-3; 10 positions agree with TRBD2. V lost 1 base, J lost 4 bases, and 5 bases stayed unmatched. The CDR3 has 16 residues. Germline V gene sequence: CDR1 LGHNA, CDR2 YSLEER. The CDR3 reads CASSQGVSGRPDTQYF. The CDR3 bases are TGCGCCAGCAGCCAAGGGGTTAGCGGGAGGCCAGATACGCAGTATTTT.

Many counts were recorded for this clonotype. V gene TRBV28 combines with J gene TRBJ2-7; the match to TRBD2 covers 16 bases. The trim removed 6 bases at V and 1 base at J, leaving 9 bases unmatched. The CDR3 runs 18 residues. Per the germline V gene, CDR1 is MDHEN and CDR2 is SYDVKM. The CDR3 loop is CASRGPGLAGGSSYEQYF. CDR3 sequence (DNA): TGTGCCAGCAGAGGTCCGGGACTAGCGGGAGGGTCTTCCTACGAGCAGTACTTC.

The rearrangement joins TRBV5-1 to TRBJ2-7, with D uncertain. V lost 0 bases, J lost 1 base, and 11 bases lay in between. The CDR3 runs to 15 residues. Germline V CDR1 and CDR2: SGHRS, YFSETQ. CDR3 region: CASSLVAYSSYEQYF. The CDR3 nucleotides read TGCGCCAGCAGCTTGGTCGCCTACAGTTCCTACGAGCAGTACTTC.

This clonotype was observed many times. J is TRBJ1-1 and V is TRBV5-1, with a possible D match to TRBD1 (5 bases). Germline loops: CDR1 SGHRS, CDR2 YFSETQ. V dropped 0 bases and J dropped 1 base, with 10 bases sitting between them. The CDR3 is 15 residues long. The CDR3 sequence is CASSLGGTGNTEAFF. The CDR3 DNA follows: TGCGCCAGCAGCTTGGGGGGGACCGGGAACACTGAAGCTTTCTTT.

Concerning this clonotype itself: Relative to the germline gene, one junction end is altered; a read error may explain this. The rearrangement uses TRBV11-1 and TRBJ2-1; 8 bases agree with TRBD2. Germline V gene lookup returns CDR1 SGHAT and CDR2 FQDESV (reference sequence). The CDR3 loop spans 14 amino acids. Here the CDR3 DNA reads TGTGCCAGTGGGAGCGGGAGCCTCTACGATGAGCAGTTCTTC. Its translation is CASGSGSLYDEQFF.

There are many counts of this clonotype. The V gene is TRBV5-1, the J gene TRBJ2-1, with TRBD2 identical over 7 bases. The CDR3 spans 14 residues. J gave up 9 bases and V 5 bases, and 11 bases lay outside the gene matches. CDR1 is SGHRS, CDR2 YFSETQ, per germline. The CDR3 bases are TGCGCCAGCAGGTCTGGACTAGGCGGAAGTGAGCAGTTCTTC. This codes for CASRSGLGGSEQFF.

Here the CDR3 reads CAWSVSYAQDRGYTF. In DNA form, the CDR3 reads TGTGCCTGGAGTGTATCTTACGCCCAAGATAGGGGCTACACCTTC. The chain recombines TRBV30 with TRBJ1-2, with D unclear. This CDR3 spans 15 amino acids. Trimming cost V 0 bases and J 8 bases, with 19 bases left between them. Germline loops: CDR1 GTSNPN, CDR2 SVGIG (reference sequence).

This clonotype appeared many times. CDR3 nucleotide sequence: TGTGCCAGCAGCATCGACAGGGCTGGGGCCAACGTCCTGACTTTC. This translates into CASSIDRAGANVLTF. This chain uses TRBV7-3 with TRBJ2-6; 7 nucleotides align to TRBD1. V was clipped by 5 bases and J by 2 bases; unmatched bases: 3. This CDR3 region has 15 residues. Germline loops: CDR1 SGHTA, CDR2 FQGTGA.

This clonotype was seen at least ten times. This sequence joins TRBV11-2 and TRBJ2-7; 11 positions match TRBD2. The CDR3 covers 16 residues. Germline loops: CDR1 SGHAT, CDR2 FQNNGV. The J segment lost 2 bases and the V segment lost 1 base, leaving 4 bases of the junction unmatched. Here the CDR3 reads CASSLVVAGGPYEQYF. CDR3 in DNA: TGTGCCAGCAGCTTAGTAGTAGCGGGAGGGCCCTACGAGCAGTACTTC.

Details on this clonotype: A much larger clonotype is one base distant, so this may be a read error. DNA for the CDR3: TGCAGTGCTAGAGATAGAAGGGAAATAGATACGCAGTATTTT. Translated: CSARDRREIDTQYF. The chain uses TRBV20-1 and TRBJ2-3; D gene unclear. V was trimmed by 0 bases and J by 5 bases, leaving 12 bases between them. The CDR3 is made up of 14 amino acids. Per the germline V gene, CDR1 is DFQATT and CDR2 is SNEGSKA (reference sequence).

This clonotype came up many times. The chain carries TRBV10-3 and TRBJ2-1; possible D gene TRBD2, 9 bases. V was shortened by 4 bases and J by 4 bases, with 32 bases between the two germline ends. The CDR3 length is 21 residues. Germline lookup yields CDR1 ENHRY and CDR2 SYGVKD. In DNA form, the CDR3 reads TGTGCCATCAGTGCATCGGGGAACAGGGGGAGCCCCAGCGGGGGGTACAATGAGCAGTTCTTC. Amino acid sequence: CAISASGNRGSPSGGYNEQFF.

CDR3 DNA: TGTGCCAGCAGCCCCCATGTTGAGTTTAACGAGCAGTACTTC. Its protein is CASSPHVEFNEQYF. The chain combines TRBV7-9 with TRBJ2-7; D is unclear. Germline-derived CDR1 and CDR2 are SEHNR and FQNEAQ (reference sequence). The CDR3 length is 14 residues. Between the trimmed V and J ends, which lost 5 bases and 5 bases, there was a span of 16 bases. Using reference TRBV7-9 and TRBJ2-7 for the parts outside the CDR3, the full variable domain is DTGVSQNPRHKITKRGQNVTFRCDPISEHNRLYWYRQTLGQGPEFLTYFQNEAQLEKSRLLSDRFSAERPKGSFSTLEIQRTEQGDSAMYLCASSPHVEFNEQYFGPGTRLTVT.

This chain connects TRBV20-1 to TRBJ2-2, with TRBD2 matching 9 bases. In germline, CDR1 is DFQATT, CDR2 SNEGSKA (reference sequence). The CDR3 has 15 residues. V lost 3 bases, J lost 5 bases, and 7 bases stayed unmatched. In DNA, the CDR3 is TGCAGTGCTAGTAATAGCGGGAGAGGGACCGGGGAGCTGTTTTTT. The encoded protein is CSASNSGRGTGELFF.

This clonotype was recorded many times. The chain uses TRBV20-1 and TRBJ1-2, with D hard to call. The ends were cut back, 5 bases at V and 6 bases at J, with 13 bases in the middle. Germline values: CDR1 DFQATT, CDR2 SNEGSKA (reference sequence). The CDR3 totals 12 residues. CDR3 bases: TGCAGTGCTGGGCTAAGGCCCGATGGCTACACCTTC. The encoded protein is CSAGLRPDGYTF.

This clonotype was found many times. This chain connects TRBV5-1 to TRBJ1-6; TRBD1 is a possible D gene (5 bases). The V end lost 7 bases, the J end lost 14 bases, and 22 bases lay between the germline ends. Germline V lookup: CDR1 SGHRS, CDR2 YFSETQ. The CDR3 extends over 14 amino acids. CDR3 region: CASRPGSIEGTLHF. The CDR3, as DNA: TGCGCCAGCCGCCCGGGCTCCATAGAGGGGACCCTCCACTTT.

This clonotype showed up many times. The chain carries TRBV5-1 and TRBJ1-1, with 8 bases matching TRBD1. Germline V gene data show CDR1 as SGHRS and CDR2 as YFSETQ. J was trimmed by 5 bases and V by 0 bases; bases with no gene match: 6. The CDR3 has 15 amino acids. CDR3 nucleotide sequence: TGCGCCAGCAGCTTGGATGGACAGGGAGGGACTGAAGCTTTCTTT. This translates into CASSLDGQGGTEAFF. Full variable domain (remainder filled in from reference TRBV5-1 and TRBJ1-1): KAGVTQTPRYLIKTRGQQVTLSCSPISGHRSVSWYQQTPGQGLQFLFEYFSETQRNKGNFPGRFSGRQFSNSRSEMNVSTLELGDSALYLCASSLDGQGGTEAFFGQGTRLTVV.

Many counts were recorded for this clonotype. V gene TRBV12-3 or TRBV12-4 combines with J gene TRBJ2-1; 9 bases fit TRBD1. Germline trimming cut 3 bases from V and 5 bases from J; bases unmatched to any gene: 5. The CDR3 runs 15 residues. The CDR3 protein is CASSFTGTGNNEQFF. The CDR3 nucleotides read TGTGCCAGCAGTTTCACCGGGACAGGGAACAATGAGCAGTTCTTC.

Comment on this clonotype: With a much larger clone just one base away, this may be a read error. The chain recombines TRBV28 with TRBJ2-7; D is undetermined. This CDR3 is built from 12 residues. V was cut by 5 bases and J by 8 bases, with 13 bases left in between. Germline values: CDR1 MDHEN, CDR2 SYDVKM. The CDR3 DNA follows: TGTGCCAGCAGTCCACGTGATTACAAGCAGTACTTC. This sequence encodes CASSPRDYKQYF.

This clonotype was observed many times. V usage is TRBV20-1 and J usage is TRBJ1-6; TRBD1 matches at 11 bases. The V segment lost 2 bases and the J segment 7 bases; nucleotides outside the gene matches: 1. This CDR3 has 14 amino acids. The germline V gene has CDR1 DFQATT and CDR2 SNEGSKA (reference sequence). The CDR3 region is CSARRDRGNSPLHF. The CDR3 nucleotides are TGCAGTGCTAGAAGGGACAGGGGGAATTCACCCCTCCACTTT.

Only a few counts were recorded for this clonotype. This rearrangement joins TRBV24-1 to TRBJ1-5; D is unclear. The CDR3 has 12 residues. Germline V CDR1 and CDR2: KGHDR, SFDVKD. Trimming removed 6 bases at V and 6 bases at J, with 8 bases between. The CDR3 sequence is CATSSGTQPQHF. CDR3 coding DNA: TGTGCCACCAGTTCGGGTACTCAGCCCCAGCATTTT.

V is TRBV12-3 or TRBV12-4 and J is TRBJ2-1, with D perhaps being TRBD1 or TRBD2 (7 bases each). This CDR3 is 15 amino acids long. V was clipped by 3 bases and J by 6 bases, with 15 bases between them. The CDR3 coding sequence is TGTGCCAGCAGTTTGGGGGGAGGGGGCGGCAATGAGCAGTTCTTC. Translation: CASSLGGGGGNEQFF.